The 18 T cell receptor beta chains below come from one sample, sequenced in a study of OX40 agonist ivuxolimab in advanced cancers. This table comes from immunoSEQ multiplex PCR, and its TCRdb copy is limited to in-frame clones, with some not included. Among about 46,000 clones listed, 75% to 90% were seen once. Sequenced here: CD4+ or CD8+ T cells sorted from blood, sampled in a trial of the OX40 agonist ivuxolimab. All receptors come from an adult with an advanced solid tumor such as melanoma, head and neck, liver or kidney cancer.

In its sample, this clone was seen a few times. The rearrangement uses TRBV5-4 and TRBJ2-1, with unresolved D. Trimming removed 0 bases from V and 5 bases from J, with 9 bases in between. This CDR3 comprises 14 residues. Germline lookup yields CDR1 SGHNT and CDR2 YYREEE (reference sequence). CDR3 DNA sequence: TGTGCCAGCAGCTTGGTGGACGGAGACAATGAGCAGTTCTTC. It codes for CASSLVDGDNEQFF.

The chain combines TRBV27 with TRBJ2-1, with a possible D match to TRBD2 (6 bases). Germline V gives CDR1 MNHEY, CDR2 SMNVEV (reference sequence). The CDR3 runs 13 residues. V was pared by 3 bases and J by 6 bases, with 9 bases between. CDR3 DNA sequence: TGTGCCAGCAGTTTGGGGACTGCCAATGAGCAGTTCTTC. Its protein is CASSLGTANEQFF.

The chain employs TRBV5-1 and TRBJ2-6; 7 bases are shared with TRBD1. CDR3 size: 18 residues. The germline gives CDR1 SGHRS, CDR2 YFSETQ. J gave up 0 bases and V 0 bases, and 6 bases lay outside the gene matches. CDR3 bases: TGCGCCAGCAGCTTGGAACAGGGGACCTTCTCTGGGGCCAACGTCCTGACTTTC. Protein product: CASSLEQGTFSGANVLTF.

The chain combines TRBV9 with TRBJ2-1, with D possibly matching TRBD2 (6 bases). The CDR3 loop spans 15 amino acids. The germline gives CDR1 SGDLS, CDR2 YYNGEE. Trimming pared 7 bases from V and 5 bases from J, leaving 19 bases between. Written as DNA, the CDR3 is TGTGCCAGCGCTCAGGAGTTGGTAGCGGACAATGAGCAGTTCTTC. Protein sequence: CASAQELVADNEQFF.

This chain uses TRBV14 with TRBJ2-2; the match to TRBD1 covers 8 bases. From germline, CDR1 is SGHDN and CDR2 FVKESK. The length of the CDR3 is 14 residues. Trimming took 5 bases from V and 4 from J; bases not matched to a gene: 3. The CDR3 reads CASSSDRGTGELFF. The CDR3 DNA reads as TGTGCCAGCAGCAGCGACAGGGGCACCGGGGAGCTGTTTTTT.

The chain couples TRBV6-5 to TRBJ2-7; D is perhaps TRBD1 (5 bases). The CDR3 consists of 13 residues. The germline CDR1 and CDR2 sequences are MNHEY and SVGAGI. V gave up 2 bases and J gave up 4 bases, with 9 bases separating them. The CDR3 reads CASSYDSTYEQYF. In nucleotides, the CDR3 is TGTGCCAGCAGTTACGACAGTACTTACGAGCAGTACTTC.

This sequence joins TRBV11-1 and TRBJ2-1, with 7 positions matching TRBD2. The junction had 5 bases not matched to a gene; V was cut back by 1 base and J by 8 bases. CDR1 and CDR2 (germline): SGHAT, FQDESV (reference sequence). This CDR3 is 14 amino acids long. The CDR3 spells CASSLGGRGDEQFF. DNA for the CDR3: TGTGCCAGCAGCTTAGGCGGGAGAGGAGATGAGCAGTTCTTC.

The V gene is TRBV19, the J gene TRBJ2-7; a possible D gene is TRBD2 (6 bases). There are 12 residues in the CDR3. The germline V gene encodes CDR1 LNHDA and CDR2 SQIVND (reference sequence). V lost 11 bases, J lost 1 base, and 12 bases lay in between. In DNA form, the CDR3 reads TGTGCCTCGGGGGATTCTTCCTACGAGCAGTACTTC. Protein sequence: CASGDSSYEQYF.

The rearrangement links TRBV18 to TRBJ2-4, with TRBD1 identical over 9 bases. Per germline, CDR1 KGHSH and CDR2 LQKENI. CDR3 length equals 15 residues. Trimming cost V 3 bases and J 4 bases; bases outside gene matches: 4. In nucleotides, the CDR3 is TGTGCCAGCTCACCGGGGACAGGGAATAAAAACATTCAGTACTTC. This encodes CASSPGTGNKNIQYF.

The V and J genes are TRBV11-2 and TRBJ2-7; 13 bases are a match to TRBD2. The CDR3 has 19 amino acids. Germline CDR1 and CDR2: SGHAT and FQNNGV. Unmatched junction bases numbered 13, after V lost 5 bases and J lost 0 bases. This CDR3 reads CASSPQAGLAGLLSYEQYF. CDR3 DNA: TGTGCCAGCAGCCCCCAAGCGGGACTAGCGGGGCTCCTCTCCTACGAGCAGTACTTC. Based on the CDR3 plus reference TRBV11-2 and TRBJ2-7, the full variable domain is EAGVAQSPRYKIIEKRQSVAFWCNPISGHATLYWYQQILGQGPKLLIQFQNNGVVDDSQLPKDRFSAERLKGVDSTLKIQPAKLEDSAVYLCASSPQAGLAGLLSYEQYFGPGTRLTVT.

The genes are TRBV7-9 and TRBJ2-6; D unclear. The CDR3 is made up of 15 amino acids. V was clipped by 3 bases and J by 0 bases, with 6 bases between them. Per germline, CDR1 SEHNR and CDR2 FQNEAQ (reference sequence). CDR3 protein: CASSFTRSGANVLTF. The CDR3 DNA reads TGTGCCAGCAGCTTCACACGCTCTGGGGCCAACGTCCTGACTTTC.

This rearrangement joins TRBV27 to TRBJ2-7; 8 positions agree with TRBD1. The germline CDR1 and CDR2 sequences are MNHEY and SMNVEV (reference sequence). V shed 2 bases, J shed 5 bases, and the junction held 5 bases outside the gene matches. The CDR3 is made up of 14 amino acids. CDR3 region: CASSLRQGSHEQYF. CDR3 DNA sequence: TGTGCCAGCAGTTTACGACAGGGGTCCCACGAGCAGTACTTC.

The chain carries TRBV28 and TRBJ1-5; 7 nucleotides line up with TRBD1. The CDR3 has 15 residues. The ends lost 2 bases at V and 3 bases at J; junction bases unmatched: 4. Germline CDR1 reads MDHEN; CDR2 reads SYDVKM. This CDR3 reads CASSLEGAPNQPQHF. CDR3 DNA sequence: TGTGCCAGCAGTTTAGAGGGGGCGCCCAATCAGCCCCAGCATTTT.

The genes are TRBV9 and TRBJ1-3; no reliable D call. Deletions cut 0 bases from V and 0 bases from J, with 10 bases between. The CDR3 runs to 16 residues. Germline-derived CDR1 and CDR2 are SGDLS and YYNGEE. The CDR3: CASSVGVAHSGNTIYF. The CDR3 DNA follows: TGTGCCAGCAGCGTAGGGGTAGCGCACTCTGGAAACACCATATATTTT.

The CDR3 DNA reads as TGTGCCAGCAGTGGTACGGGGAGCAATCAGCCCCAGCATTTT. Translating it yields CASSGTGSNQPQHF. The rearrangement joins TRBV9 to TRBJ1-5, with D hard to call. CDR3 size: 14 residues. Trimming took off 5 bases at V and 1 base at J, with 10 bases between the two ends. Germline assignment: CDR1 SGDLS and CDR2 YYNGEE.

The chain carries TRBV30 and TRBJ2-7; 8 bases fit TRBD1. This CDR3 has 14 residues. With V trimmed by 8 bases and J by 8 bases, 17 bases remained unmatched. The germline V gene encodes CDR1 GTSNPN and CDR2 SVGIG (reference sequence). The CDR3: CALHDRGSLLKQYF. CDR3 DNA sequence: TGTGCCCTACATGACAGGGGCTCCCTCCTCAAGCAGTACTTC.

V is TRBV15 and J is TRBJ1-1; no clear D gene. Germline-derived CDR1 and CDR2 are LNHNV and YYDKDF (reference sequence). With 0 bases removed from V and 4 bases from J, the gap between germline ends came to 12 bases. The CDR3 is 15 residues long. The CDR3 DNA reads TGTGCCACCAGCAGAGATCGGGAGGGAAGCACTGAAGCTTTCTTT. Amino acids: CATSRDREGSTEAFF.

The CDR3 region is CASSHSDMNTEAFF. Here the CDR3 DNA reads TGTGCCAGCAGCCATTCGGATATGAACACTGAAGCTTTCTTT. The J gene is TRBJ1-1, the V gene TRBV16; no reliable D call. Germline-derived CDR1 and CDR2 are KGHSY and FQNENV. The CDR3 loop spans 14 amino acids. The V end lost 3 bases, the J end lost 0 bases, and 8 bases lay between the germline ends.